Presented here are 22 T cell receptor beta chains from one specimen sequenced in a study of shared clonotypes between healthy human individuals. This table comes from immunoSEQ multiplex PCR, and its TCRdb copy is limited to in-frame clones, with some not included. The sample shows a few million clones, approximately 92% of them seen only once. Material for sequencing was naive CD4+ T cells sorted from blood. Documented subset: CD45RA+ positively selected. The receptors were gathered from a man younger than 30 in good health.

This sequence joins TRBV29-1 and TRBJ2-2; 9 nucleotides line up with TRBD1. The trim removed 6 bases at V and 4 bases at J, leaving 9 bases unmatched. This CDR3 is 15 amino acids long. Per germline, CDR1 SQVTM and CDR2 ANQGSEA. The CDR3 coding sequence is TGCAGCGTGATACTACAGGGGGCGGTCACCGGGGAGCTGTTTTTT. This encodes CSVILQGAVTGELFF.

The rearrangement uses TRBV19 and TRBJ1-5; the match to TRBD1 covers 7 bases. Per germline, CDR1 LNHDA and CDR2 SQIVND (reference sequence). With V trimmed by 5 bases and J by 3 bases, 10 bases remained unmatched. The CDR3 runs 16 residues. The CDR3 coding sequence is TGTGCCAGTAGTGCGCCGACAGGGATAAACAATCAGCCCCAGCATTTT. Translated: CASSAPTGINNQPQHF.

This chain links TRBV15 with TRBJ2-3, with 7 positions matching TRBD2. The ends lost 3 bases at V and 4 bases at J; junction bases unmatched: 7. CDR1 is LNHNV and CDR2 is YYDKDF in the germline V gene (reference sequence). This CDR3 has 15 residues. CDR3 residues: CATSSGGSGSDTQYF. CDR3 bases: TGTGCCACCAGCAGCGGCGGGAGTGGTTCAGATACGCAGTATTTT.

J is TRBJ2-1 and V is TRBV10-3, with D perhaps matching TRBD2 (6 bases). The CDR3 contains 17 residues. V was shortened by 4 bases and J by 2 bases, with 18 bases between the two germline ends. CDR1 and CDR2 (germline): ENHRY, SYGVKD. The CDR3 here is CAISGGGSGITYNEQFF. The CDR3 region has the DNA TGTGCCATCAGTGGTGGTGGTAGCGGAATTACCTACAATGAGCAGTTCTTC.

V usage is TRBV25-1 and J usage is TRBJ2-5; tentative D call: TRBD2 (7 bases). This CDR3 contains 16 residues. Trimming took off 0 bases at V and 5 bases at J, with 16 bases between the two ends. Looked up from germline, CDR1 is MGHDK and CDR2 is SYGVNS. CDR3 DNA: TGTGCCAGCAGTGAATATCGAGGGGGGGCTGGTGAGACCCAGTACTTC. Amino acid sequence: CASSEYRGGAGETQYF.

The genes are TRBV30 and TRBJ2-7; D might be TRBD2 (6 bases). Per the germline V gene, CDR1 is GTSNPN and CDR2 is SVGIG (reference sequence). V was clipped by 1 base and J by 2 bases, with 33 bases between them. The CDR3 consists of 21 residues. The CDR3 sequence is CAWSDGKGAPRIAVRTYEQYF. The DNA of the CDR3 is TGTGCCTGGAGTGACGGGAAAGGGGCGCCGAGAATAGCGGTTCGTACCTACGAGCAGTACTTC.

The chain combines TRBV7-9 with TRBJ1-2, with D uncertain. The CDR3 has 15 residues. Trimming stripped 4 bases from V and 0 bases from J, with 12 bases between. Germline assignment: CDR1 SEHNR and CDR2 FQNEAQ (reference sequence). CDR3 coding DNA: TGTGCCAGCAGCTCATTAGATGTCCCTAACTATGGCTACACCTTC. Translation: CASSSLDVPNYGYTF.

This chain joins TRBV5-1 and TRBJ1-6; no reliable D call. Germline-derived CDR1 and CDR2 are SGHRS and YFSETQ. The CDR3 has 14 amino acids. Trimming left V 4 bases short and J 15 bases short, with 20 bases between. The CDR3 region is CASSAEASGVILHF. The CDR3 DNA follows: TGCGCCAGCAGCGCGGAAGCTAGCGGGGTTATCCTCCACTTT.

The rearrangement links TRBV19 to TRBJ2-1, with 9 nucleotides matching TRBD1. Germline V lookup: CDR1 LNHDA, CDR2 SQIVND (reference sequence). V lost 4 bases to trimming and J lost 0 bases; unmatched junction nucleotides: 4. This CDR3 has 16 residues. CDR3 sequence: CASSTRQGVSYNEQFF. The DNA of the CDR3 is TGTGCCAGTAGTACCCGACAGGGGGTCTCCTACAATGAGCAGTTCTTC.

As concerns this clone: In the same sample, other DNA sequences code for this CDR3. CDR3 DNA: TGCGCCAGCAGCCCGCCGGGACTATACAATGAGCAGTTCTTC. Its protein is CASSPPGLYNEQFF. The V call is TRBV5-1, the J call TRBJ2-1; 7 nucleotides match TRBD2. Germline V gives CDR1 SGHRS, CDR2 YFSETQ. V lost 4 bases, J lost 4 bases, and 5 bases stayed unmatched. The CDR3 is made up of 14 amino acids.

This clone appeared a single time. The chain has TRBV5-4 and TRBJ2-2; D is ambiguous. CDR1 SGHNT and CDR2 YYREEE come from the germline V gene (reference sequence). V gave up 0 bases and J gave up 1 base, with 10 bases separating them. This CDR3 comprises 16 residues. The CDR3 nucleotides are TGTGCCAGCAGCTTGGGGACGGCAAAGAACACCGGGGAGCTGTTTTTT. Protein: CASSLGTAKNTGELFF.

This clone was detected only once. V gene TRBV10-3 combines with J gene TRBJ1-6, with 7 nucleotides matching TRBD1. This CDR3 region has 14 residues. Trimming took 7 bases from V and 11 from J; bases not matched to a gene: 11. Germline V CDR1 and CDR2: ENHRY, SYGVKD. In DNA, the CDR3 is TGTGCCATCAATGTACAGGGGATGCATCCACCCCTCCACTTT. Translating it yields CAINVQGMHPPLHF.

The chain links TRBV19 to TRBJ1-5; D is uncertain. The CDR3 is 16 residues long. With 1 base removed from V and 2 bases from J, the gap between germline ends came to 12 bases. Germline loops: CDR1 LNHDA, CDR2 SQIVND (reference sequence). The CDR3 DNA reads TGTGCCAGTAGTATAGGAGGAGGTTTGGGCAATCAGCCCCAGCATTTT. Residues: CASSIGGGLGNQPQHF. Supplemented by reference TRBV19 and TRBJ1-5, the full variable domain reads DGGITQSPKYLFRKEGQNVTLSCEQNLNHDAMYWYRQDPGQGLRLIYYSQIVNDFQKGDIAEGYSVSREKKESFPLTVTSAQKNPTAFYLCASSIGGGLGNQPQHFGDGTRLSIL.

V usage is TRBV6-6 and J usage is TRBJ2-1; D could derive from TRBD1 or TRBD2 (6 bases each). CDR1 MNHNY and CDR2 SVGAGI come from the germline V gene (reference sequence). The length of the CDR3 is 15 residues. Deletions cut 5 bases from V and 3 bases from J, with 14 bases between. CDR3 residues: CASSRRGQDYNEQFF. The CDR3 nucleotides are TGTGCCAGCAGTAGGAGGGGACAAGACTACAATGAGCAGTTCTTC.

The CDR3 spells CASSYDLWAGANVLTF. The CDR3 DNA reads TGTGCCAGCAGTTACGACCTTTGGGCTGGGGCCAACGTCCTGACTTTC. The rearrangement joins TRBV6-6 to TRBJ2-6; D remains ambiguous. Germline CDR1 reads MNHNY; CDR2 reads SVGAGI (reference sequence). V lost 2 bases and J lost 2, with 10 bases in between. This CDR3 comprises 16 residues.

This clone was recorded once. This chain links TRBV9 with TRBJ2-6; possible D gene TRBD2, 6 bases. The germline CDR1 and CDR2 sequences are SGDLS and YYNGEE. V gave up 0 bases and J gave up 0 bases, with 10 bases separating them. This CDR3 contains 17 residues. The CDR3 region has the DNA TGTGCCAGCAGCGTAGCGGGGGTAGGCTCTGGGGCCAACGTCCTGACTTTC. Protein: CASSVAGVGSGANVLTF.

V and J are TRBV19 and TRBJ1-4; 8 positions match TRBD1. Germline V gene sequence: CDR1 LNHDA, CDR2 SQIVND (reference sequence). The length of the CDR3 is 15 residues. V trimming: 6 bases; J trimming: 7 bases; junction bases outside the gene matches: 10. In nucleotides, the CDR3 is TGTGCCAGTAGCTCTTACAGGGGGGGGAGTGAAAAACTGTTTTTT. As protein: CASSSYRGGSEKLFF.

Notes on this clone: Other nucleotide sequences from this sample produce the same CDR3. The rearrangement links TRBV28 to TRBJ1-2, with 7 bases aligning to TRBD1. Germline loops: CDR1 MDHEN, CDR2 SYDVKM. The CDR3 contains 13 residues. Trimming cost V 4 bases and J 3 bases; bases outside gene matches: 2. The CDR3 reads CASSSGTDYGYTF. CDR3 in DNA: TGTGCCAGCAGTTCCGGGACAGACTATGGCTACACCTTC.

This chain joins TRBV30 and TRBJ1-4; no clear D gene. V dropped 1 base and J dropped 7 bases, with 13 bases sitting between them. The CDR3 consists of 14 residues. The germline V gene has CDR1 GTSNPN and CDR2 SVGIG (reference sequence). CDR3 nucleotides: TGTGCCTGGAGTGCAATGAGGTCGAGTGAAAAACTGTTTTTT. The encoded protein is CAWSAMRSSEKLFF.

This rearrangement joins TRBV19 to TRBJ1-2; 10 bases are shared with TRBD1. Germline V lookup: CDR1 LNHDA, CDR2 SQIVND (reference sequence). Losses at the gene ends were 6 bases for V and 4 bases for J; bases not matched to a gene: 5. There are 14 residues in the CDR3. The CDR3 DNA sequence: TGTGCCAGTAGCGGGACAGGGGCCAGCTATGGCTACACCTTC. The encoded protein is CASSGTGASYGYTF.

The V call is TRBV7-9, the J call TRBJ2-7, with D perhaps TRBD2 (6 bases). V lost 0 bases and J 3 bases, leaving 12 bases between the germline ends. The germline V gene encodes CDR1 SEHNR and CDR2 FQNEAQ (reference sequence). This CDR3 has 15 amino acids. The CDR3 bases are TGTGCCAGCAGCTTAGCCCCCGCCGGGAGCTACGAGCAGTACTTC. Translating gives CASSLAPAGSYEQYF.

The chain recombines TRBV7-9 with TRBJ1-1, with D possibly TRBD1 on 5 matching bases. Germline loops: CDR1 SEHNR, CDR2 FQNEAQ (reference sequence). The V gene lost 1 base and the J gene lost 6 bases, with 9 bases spanning the gap. The CDR3 is made up of 13 amino acids. In DNA form, the CDR3 reads TGTGCCAGCAGCTTAGATGGGGGAGCTGAAGCTTTCTTT. Amino acids: CASSLDGGAEAFF.